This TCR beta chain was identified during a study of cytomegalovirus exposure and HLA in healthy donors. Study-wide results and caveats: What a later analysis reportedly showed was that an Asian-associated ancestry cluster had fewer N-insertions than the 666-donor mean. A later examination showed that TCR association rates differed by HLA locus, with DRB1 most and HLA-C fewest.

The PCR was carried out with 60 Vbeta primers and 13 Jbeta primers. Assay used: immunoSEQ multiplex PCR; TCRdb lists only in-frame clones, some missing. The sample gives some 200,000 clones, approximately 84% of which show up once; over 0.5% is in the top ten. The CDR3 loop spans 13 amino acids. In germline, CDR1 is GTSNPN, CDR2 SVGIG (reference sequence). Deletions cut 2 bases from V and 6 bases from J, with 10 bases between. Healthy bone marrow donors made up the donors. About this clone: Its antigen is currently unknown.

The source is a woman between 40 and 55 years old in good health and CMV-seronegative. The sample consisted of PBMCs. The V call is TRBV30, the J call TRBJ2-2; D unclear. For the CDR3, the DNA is TGTGCCTGGAGTAACGGCGGCGCCGGGGAGCTGTTTTTT. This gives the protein CAWSNGGAGELFF.